These 10 T cell receptor beta chains were all obtained from the same sample, sequenced in a study of CD8 T cells in Susac syndrome (dated by TCRdb to between 2017 and 2020). Libraries were constructed by the immunoSEQ multiplex PCR assay. RNA was extracted using the RNeasy kit, and roughly 0.45 to 1 ug of the RNA was reverse transcribed with random hexamers. TCRdb reprocessing: public reads trimmed at Q25 with fastp, clones called with MiXCR, in-frame beta chains kept. CDR3 protein sequences are deduplicated, and each keeps its most common genes and DNA. This sample gives some 130,000 distinct CDR3 sequences in total; about 90% of them show up just once. Around 0.25% of the sample is in the top ten clones. Sequenced input: CD8+ T cells from PBMCs. All receptors come from a human donor with multiple sclerosis.

The rearrangement joins TRBV27 to TRBJ2-3, with D perhaps TRBD2 (6 bases). CDR3 size: 16 residues. Germline-derived CDR1 and CDR2 are MNHEY and SMNVEV (reference sequence). V shed 5 bases and J shed 0 bases, with 15 bases lying between them. This CDR3 reads CASSPTVAGSTDTQYF. The CDR3 coding sequence is TGTGCCAGCAGTCCGACAGTGGCGGGGAGCACAGATACGCAGTATTTT.

The V and J genes are TRBV29-1 and TRBJ2-6; possibly TRBD1 or TRBD2 for D (5 bases each). The CDR3 is made up of 15 amino acids. Germline V lookup: CDR1 SQVTM, CDR2 ANQGSEA. Trimming took off 4 bases at V and 1 base at J, with 11 bases between the two ends. Here the CDR3 DNA reads TGCAGCGTTGGGGACGGCCCTTCTGGGGCCAACGTCCTGACTTTC. As protein: CSVGDGPSGANVLTF.

The chain joins TRBV20-1 to TRBJ2-5; 10 nucleotides agree with TRBD1. Germline V gene lookup returns CDR1 DFQATT and CDR2 SNEGSKA (reference sequence). The CDR3 extends over 14 amino acids. J gave up 3 bases and V 1 base, and 2 bases lay outside the gene matches. CDR3 in DNA: TGCAGTGCTAGAGTGGGACAGGGGAAAGAGACCCAGTACTTC. Translated: CSARVGQGKETQYF.

The chain uses TRBV2 and TRBJ1-4; weak D call: TRBD1 (5 bases). V was cut by 5 bases and J by 4 bases, with 23 bases left in between. Germline CDR1 SNHLY, CDR2 FYNNEI. The CDR3 runs to 18 residues. Here the CDR3 reads CASSTPEAGGSSNEKLFF. The CDR3 bases are TGTGCCAGCAGTACCCCTGAGGCGGGGGGTTCAAGTAATGAAAAACTGTTTTTT. Full variable domain (missing parts from reference TRBV2 and TRBJ1-4): EPEVTQTPSHQVTQMGQEVILRCVPISNHLYFYWYRQILGQKVEFLVSFYNNEISEKSEIFDDQFSVERPDGSNFTLKIRSTKLEDSAMYFCASSTPEAGGSSNEKLFFGSGTQLSVL.

The chain carries TRBV6-4 and TRBJ2-1; D not resolved. This CDR3 comprises 14 residues. Germline V gives CDR1 MRHNA, CDR2 SNTAGT. The V gene lost 10 bases and the J gene lost 0 bases, with 13 bases spanning the gap. The CDR3 region has the DNA TGTGCCACCAGCGTGGGCAACTCCTACAATGAGCAGTTCTTC. Protein: CATSVGNSYNEQFF.

This clonotype showed up just once. The chain uses TRBV29-1 and TRBJ2-1; 16 bases fit TRBD2. The V and J ends lost 3 bases and 7 bases, in that order; junction bases with no gene match: 6. CDR3 length: 16 residues. CDR1 and CDR2 from the germline V gene are SQVTM and ANQGSEA. The CDR3 reads CSVEGLAGGMENEQFF. The CDR3 DNA follows: TGCAGCGTTGAGGGACTAGCGGGAGGGATGGAAAATGAGCAGTTCTTC.

The J gene is TRBJ2-7, the V gene TRBV7-8; no firm D call. Trimming shortened V by 3 bases and J by 2 bases, and 8 bases separated the two germline ends. This CDR3 is built from 13 residues. Germline V gives CDR1 SGHVS, CDR2 FQNEAQ. CDR3 sequence: CASSFDSTYEQYF. The CDR3 nucleotides are TGTGCCAGCAGCTTTGATTCCACCTACGAGCAGTACTTC.

This chain links TRBV11-2 with TRBJ2-7; TRBD1 is a possible D gene (5 bases). Germline CDR1 and CDR2: SGHAT and FQNNGV. This CDR3 comprises 13 residues. V was clipped by 3 bases and J by 3 bases, with 9 bases between them. The CDR3 DNA is TGTGCCAGCAGCTTTGAGACAGACTACGAGCAGTACTTC. Its translation is CASSFETDYEQYF.

This rearrangement joins TRBV4-1 to TRBJ2-5; 7 nucleotides agree with TRBD2. After removal of 1 base from V and 5 bases from J, the junction contained 10 bases not matched to a gene. Germline-derived CDR1 and CDR2 are MGHRA and YSYEKL. The CDR3 length is 16 residues. The CDR3 is CASSQGDTSVYETQYF. The CDR3 DNA reads TGCGCCAGCAGCCAAGGCGACACTAGCGTATACGAGACCCAGTACTTC.

The V gene is TRBV2, the J gene TRBJ2-4; D unresolved. Trimming took off 2 bases at V and 4 bases at J, with 12 bases between the two ends. Germline V gives CDR1 SNHLY, CDR2 FYNNEI. The CDR3 has 15 amino acids. The CDR3 here is CASSELGQVKNIQYF. In nucleotides, the CDR3 is TGTGCCAGCAGTGAATTAGGGCAGGTAAAAAACATTCAGTACTTC.